These T cell receptor beta chains were read from a single sample in a study of immune characteristics of hereditary and idiopathic chronic pancreatitis. Profiling relied on immunoSEQ multiplex PCR, and the TCRdb table lists in-frame clones only, not all of them. This table holds 650 or so clones, about 60% found once. Specimen: pancreas tissue. Every receptor here comes from a human donor who was a deceased organ donor serving as a healthy control. CDR3s include the opening cysteine and the closing phenylalanine or tryptophan. D genes are given only for firm matches. Clone size is not always given. Where it is, it says once, few, many or a class for expanded clones.

d_call j_call v_call clone_size cdr3_nt cdr3_aa
TRBD1 TRBJ2-7 TRBV5-4 NA TGTGCCAGCAGCTTGAATCGGGACAGGGGCTCCGAGCAGTACTTC CASSLNRDRGSEQYF
TRBD2 TRBJ2-1 TRBV13 NA TGTGCCAGCAGCTTAGAGGGACTAGCGATTACGGGCAATGAGCAGTTCTTC CASSLEGLAITGNEQFF
NA TRBJ2-7 TRBV6-5 few TGTGCCAGCAGTTACTTAGGGGGAACCTACGAGCAGTACTTC CASSYLGGTYEQYF
TRBD2 TRBJ2-3 TRBV3-1/TRBV3-2 NA TGTGCCAGCAGCCAAGGGCTAGCGGGACTTAGCACAGATACGCAGTATTTT CASSQGLAGLSTDTQYF
NA TRBJ1-3 TRBV2 NA TGTGCCAGCAAACAGGACGGAAACACCATATATTTT CASKQDGNTIYF
NA TRBJ1-2 TRBV19 NA TGTGCCAGTAGTTCGACAAATCTCGGGTATGGCTACACCTTC CASSSTNLGYGYTF
TRBD1 TRBJ2-1 TRBV7-9 NA TGTGCCAGCTTGACAGGGGGCTTTTACAATGAGCAGTTCTTC CASLTGGFYNEQFF
NA TRBJ1-6 TRBV7-8 few TGTGCCACCTCCAGGGAGGAATCACCCCTCCACTTT CATSREESPLHF
NA TRBJ1-4 TRBV19 NA TGTGCCACCACCCCTGGGACACGTGAAAAACTGTTTTTT CATTPGTREKLFF
NA TRBJ1-2 TRBV3-1/TRBV3-2 once TGTGCCAGCAGCCCACCCGGGAACTATGGCTACACCTTC CASSPPGNYGYTF
NA TRBJ1-2 TRBV10-2 NA TGCGCCAGCAGGGATGGACAGCCCACTGGGGGCTACACCTTC CASRDGQPTGGYTF
NA TRBJ2-1 TRBV11-3 NA TGTGCCAGCAGCCAGAACAGGGGGGGGACCTACAATGAGCAGTTCTTC CASSQNRGGTYNEQFF
NA TRBJ2-6 TRBV5-1 NA TGCGCCAGCAGCCAAGGGTGGAGCGGGGCCAACGTCCTGACTTTC CASSQGWSGANVLTF
NA TRBJ1-5 TRBV7-8 few TGTGCCAGCAGCCCGCCTGGGGTTGTGGATCAGCCCCAGCATTTT CASSPPGVVDQPQHF
NA TRBJ2-3 TRBV4-1 NA TGCGCCAGCAGCCACCAGTGGGAGGGCACAGATACGCAGTATTTT CASSHQWEGTDTQYF
NA TRBJ1-1 TRBV10-3 NA TGTGCCATCAGTGTAACCACAGGGACGAACACTGAAGCTTTCTTT CAISVTTGTNTEAFF
NA TRBJ1-1 TRBV28 large TGTGCCAGCAGTTTGGGCAGAATGAACACTGAAGCTTTCTTT CASSLGRMNTEAFF
NA TRBJ1-1 TRBV25-1 NA TGTGCCAGCTCTCGATACACTGAAGCTTTCTTT CASSRYTEAFF
TRBD2 TRBJ2-7 TRBV10-3 NA TGTGCCATCACTCAGACTAGCGGGAACTCCTACGAGCAGTACTTC CAITQTSGNSYEQYF
TRBD2 TRBJ2-1 TRBV10-1 large TGCGCCAGCAGTGAGTCTGGTAGCGGGGACAATGAGCAGTTCTTC CASSESGSGDNEQFF
NA TRBJ1-1 TRBV5-1 NA TGCGCCAGCACCACCCGAGAGAACACTGAAGCTTTCTTT CASTTRENTEAFF
TRBD2 TRBJ2-1 TRBV7-3 NA TGTGCCAGCAGCCCTGGGACTAGCCGGTACAATGAGCAGTTCTTC CASSPGTSRYNEQFF
NA TRBJ2-1 TRBV5-5 NA TGTGCCAGCAGCGAAGACTCCTACAATGAGCAGTTCTTC CASSEDSYNEQFF
TRBD1 TRBJ2-1 TRBV11-3 NA TGTGCCAGCAGCTTAGGGGGGACAGTGAACGAGCAGTTCTTC CASSLGGTVNEQFF
NA TRBJ1-1 TRBV21-1 NA TGTGCCAGCAGCGGGATTTACACAATTCGCACTGAAGCTTTCTTT CASSGIYTIRTEAFF
NA TRBJ2-7 TRBV27 large TGTGCCAGCGGGCGGGTGAGTCAGTCCCACGAGCAGTACTTC CASGRVSQSHEQYF
NA TRBJ1-2 TRBV28 NA TGTGCCAGCAGTTTGGACCTTAACTATGGCTACACCTTC CASSLDLNYGYTF
TRBD1 TRBJ1-1 TRBV5-5 NA TGTGCCAGCAGCTTCATGCCGGGACAGACAAACACTGAAGCTTTCTTT CASSFMPGQTNTEAFF
NA TRBJ1-3 TRBV19 hyperexpanded TGTGCCAGTTTCGGCACTGGAAACACCATATATTTT CASFGTGNTIYF
NA TRBJ2-1 TRBV2 NA TGTGCCAGCAATAGGCAGGTCGAAGGTGAGCAGTTCTTC CASNRQVEGEQFF
NA TRBJ2-3 TRBV11-3 NA TGTGCCAGCAGCCTAGGACCAGGAACAGATACGCAATATTTT CASSLGPGTDTQYF
TRBD2 TRBJ2-5 TRBV29-1 NA TGCAGCGTTGCCTCAGTGATCAGCGGGAGCGACCGAGAGACCCAGTACTTC CSVASVISGSDRETQYF
NA TRBJ2-1 TRBV19 NA TGTGCCAGTAAGGCGGCGGGAAGGGGTGGCAATGAGCAGTTCTTC CASKAAGRGGNEQFF
TRBD2 TRBJ2-7 TRBV9 NA TGTGCCACCCAACCCACGGGACTAGCAGATTACGAGCAGTACTTC CATQPTGLADYEQYF
TRBD2 TRBJ2-3 TRBV2 NA TGTGCCAGCAGTGTTGGACTAGACACAGATACGCAGTATTTT CASSVGLDTDTQYF
NA TRBJ2-3 TRBV6-5 NA TGTGCCAGCAGTTACTCGTTCGTAAGCCCAGATACGCAGTATTTT CASSYSFVSPDTQYF
NA TRBJ2-1 TRBV14 few TGTGCCAGCAGCCACCACCGGGACATAGAACTCTACAATGAGCAGTTCTTC CASSHHRDIELYNEQFF
TRBD2 TRBJ2-2 TRBV7-2 NA TGTGCCAGCAGCTACCAGACTAGCAGAAAAGGGGGGGAGCTGTTTTTT CASSYQTSRKGGELFF
TRBD1 TRBJ1-2 TRBV3-1/TRBV3-2 few TGTGCCAGCAGCTCCGGACAGGGTGGGGGCTACACCTTC CASSSGQGGGYTF
NA TRBJ1-4 TRBV10-3 NA TGTGCCATCAGTGAGTCTGGCGGGATAGCTGAAAAACTGTTTTTT CAISESGGIAEKLFF
TRBD1 TRBJ1-2 TRBV29-1 NA TGCAGCGTTGGGCAGGGGGCGGACTACACCTTC CSVGQGADYTF
NA TRBJ2-5 TRBV12-3/TRBV12-4 NA TGTGCCAGCAGTCGGGGGACCCAGTACTTC CASSRGTQYF
NA TRBJ2-5 TRBV24-1 NA TGTGCCACCAGTGATCCCCAAGAGACCCAGTACTTC CATSDPQETQYF
NA TRBJ1-4 TRBV27 NA TGTGCCAGCTTCGACAGAACAAATGAAAAACTGTTTTTT CASFDRTNEKLFF
NA TRBJ1-1 TRBV24-1 NA TGTGCCACCAGTAAGGGGGTAGGGGACACTGAAGCTTTCTTT CATSKGVGDTEAFF
NA TRBJ1-4 TRBV15 NA TGTGCCACCAGCCCCCCCGGAGGGGGGAATGAAAAACTGTTTTTT CATSPPGGGNEKLFF
TRBD2 TRBJ2-1 TRBV7-3 NA TGTGCCAGCAGTCATCTGGGAGAGCGGGGCTCCTACAATGAGCAGTTCTTC CASSHLGERGSYNEQFF
NA TRBJ1-4 TRBV6-5 once TGTGCCAGCAAAGCTACAGGGACAACTAATGAAAAACTGTTTTTT CASKATGTTNEKLFF
NA TRBJ2-1 TRBV5-1 NA TGCGCCAGCAGCTTGCTTGGGGGAGAGCAGTTCTTC CASSLLGGEQFF
TRBD2 TRBJ2-3 TRBV7-3 NA TGTGCCAGCAGCCCAATGGGCCCTAGCGGGAGAAGAGATACGCAGTATTTT CASSPMGPSGRRDTQYF
TRBD1 TRBJ2-3 TRBV29-1 few TGCAGCGTAGTGAGAACAGGGGGGAGGACAGATACGCAGTATTTT CSVVRTGGRTDTQYF
TRBD2 TRBJ2-7 TRBV9 NA TGTGCCAGCAGCCCCGGGGGGGGGACTAACTACTACGAGCAGTACTTC CASSPGGGTNYYEQYF
TRBD2 TRBJ2-1 TRBV2 NA TGTGCCAGCCCTAGTAGCGGGCGGACCTACAATGAGCAGTTCTTC CASPSSGRTYNEQFF
NA TRBJ2-7 TRBV7-2 NA TGTGCCAGCAGCGCCACGGGCGCCTACGAGCAGTACTTC CASSATGAYEQYF